This TCR beta chain was found in a study of T cells after yellow fever vaccination. TCRdb redid the calling of the 5' RACE reads with MiXCR, one entry per CDR3 protein. The table has about 300,000 distinct CDR3 sequences, approximately 10% seen once. This CDR3 is built from 14 residues. V lost 0 bases to trimming and J lost 5 bases, with 10 bases between them. Germline values: CDR1 MNHEY, CDR2 SVGEGT. This clonotype has a handful of counts. This TCR was sampled from a man between 18 and 35 years old who received the YFV17D yellow fever vaccine. Sample: CD4+ T cells sorted from PBMCs, taken 5 days after the yellow fever booster vaccination. The chain combines TRBV6-2 or TRBV6-3 with TRBJ2-5, with D tentatively TRBD1 or TRBD2 (5 bases each). The CDR3 DNA reads as TGTGCCAGCAGTTACTCGGGGGTTGAGGAGACCCAGTACTTC. This sequence encodes CASSYSGVEETQYF.